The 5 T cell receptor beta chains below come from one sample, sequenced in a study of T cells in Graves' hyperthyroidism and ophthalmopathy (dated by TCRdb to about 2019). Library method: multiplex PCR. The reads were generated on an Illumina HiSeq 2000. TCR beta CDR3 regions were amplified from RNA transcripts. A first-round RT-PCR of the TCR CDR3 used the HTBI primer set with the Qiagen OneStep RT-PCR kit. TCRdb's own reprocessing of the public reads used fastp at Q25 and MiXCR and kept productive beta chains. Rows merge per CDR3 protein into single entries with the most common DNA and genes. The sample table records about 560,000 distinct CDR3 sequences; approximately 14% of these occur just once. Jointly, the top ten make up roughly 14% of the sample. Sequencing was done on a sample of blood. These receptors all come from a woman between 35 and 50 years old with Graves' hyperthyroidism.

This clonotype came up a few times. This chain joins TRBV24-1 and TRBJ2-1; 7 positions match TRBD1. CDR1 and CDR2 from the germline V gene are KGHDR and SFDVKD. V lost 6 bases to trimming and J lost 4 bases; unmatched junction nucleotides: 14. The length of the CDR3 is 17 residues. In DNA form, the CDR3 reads TGTGCCACCAGTCTCCCGGGACAGCTCAGTGGGTACAATGAGCAGTTCTTC. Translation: CATSLPGQLSGYNEQFF.

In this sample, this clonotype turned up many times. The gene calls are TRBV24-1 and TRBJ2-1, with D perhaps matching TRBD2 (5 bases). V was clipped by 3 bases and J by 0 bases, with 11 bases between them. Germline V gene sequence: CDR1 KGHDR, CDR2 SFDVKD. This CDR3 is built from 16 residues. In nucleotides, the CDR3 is TGTGCCACCAGTGATCCGCGGGTTAGCTCCTACAATGAGCAGTTCTTC. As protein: CATSDPRVSSYNEQFF.

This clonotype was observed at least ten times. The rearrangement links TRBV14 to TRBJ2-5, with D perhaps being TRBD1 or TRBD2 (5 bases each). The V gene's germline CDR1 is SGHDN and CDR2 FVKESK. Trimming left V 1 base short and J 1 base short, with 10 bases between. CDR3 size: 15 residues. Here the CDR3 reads CASSQAQGRQETQYF. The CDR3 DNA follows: TGTGCCAGCAGCCAAGCCCAGGGACGCCAAGAGACCCAGTACTTC. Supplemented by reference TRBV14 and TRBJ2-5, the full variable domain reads EAGVTQFPSHSVIEKGQTVTLRCDPISGHDNLYWYRRVMGKEIKFLLHFVKESKQDESGMPNNRFLAERTGGTYSTLKVQPAELEDSGVYFCASSQAQGRQETQYFGPGTRLLVL.

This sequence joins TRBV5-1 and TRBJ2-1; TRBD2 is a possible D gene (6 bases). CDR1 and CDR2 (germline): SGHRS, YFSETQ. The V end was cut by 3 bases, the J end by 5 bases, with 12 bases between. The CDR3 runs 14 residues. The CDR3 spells CASSSGTWNNEQFF. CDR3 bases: TGCGCCAGCAGCTCGGGGACTTGGAACAATGAGCAGTTCTTC.

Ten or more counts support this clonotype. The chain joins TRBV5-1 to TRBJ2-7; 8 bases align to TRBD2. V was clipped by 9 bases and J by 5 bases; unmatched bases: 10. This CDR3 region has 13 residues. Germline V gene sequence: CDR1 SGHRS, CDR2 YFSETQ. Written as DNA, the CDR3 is TGCGCCACCCGATCGGGGGGGCAAGACGAGCAGTACTTC. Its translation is CATRSGGQDEQYF.